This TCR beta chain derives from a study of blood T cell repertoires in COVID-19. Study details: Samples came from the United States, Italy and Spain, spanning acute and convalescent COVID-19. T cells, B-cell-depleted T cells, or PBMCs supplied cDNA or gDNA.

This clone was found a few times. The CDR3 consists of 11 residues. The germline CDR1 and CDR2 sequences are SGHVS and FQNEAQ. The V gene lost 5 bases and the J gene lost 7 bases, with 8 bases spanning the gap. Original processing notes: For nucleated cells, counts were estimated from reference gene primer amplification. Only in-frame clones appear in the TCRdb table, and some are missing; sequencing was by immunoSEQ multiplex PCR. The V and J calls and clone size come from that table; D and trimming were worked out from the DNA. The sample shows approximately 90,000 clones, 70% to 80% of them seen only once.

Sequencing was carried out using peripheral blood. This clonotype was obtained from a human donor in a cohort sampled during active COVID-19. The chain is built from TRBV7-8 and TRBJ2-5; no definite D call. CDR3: CASSNAGTQYF. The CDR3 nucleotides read TGTGCCAGCAGCAACGCAGGGACCCAGTACTTC.